This TCR beta chain was sequenced during a study of T cell responses to AZD1222 COVID-19 vaccine. Deletions cut 1 base from V and 3 bases from J, with 9 bases between. The CDR3 has 13 residues. The germline gives CDR1 GTSNPN, CDR2 SVGIG (reference sequence). Sequencing used immunoSEQ multiplex PCR; TCRdb keeps in-frame clones, though not all of them. This sample has some 200,000 clones, with 80% to 95% found just once. Material: peripheral blood, obtained 28 days after the second AZD1222 dose. J is TRBJ1-1 and V is TRBV30, with D hard to call. This clonotype was sampled from an adult who received the AZD1222 COVID-19 vaccine. This chain's CDR3 is CAWSGDGDTEAFF. The CDR3 coding sequence is TGTGCCTGGAGTGGAGATGGGGACACTGAAGCTTTCTTT.